The table lists the clone carrying this T cell receptor beta chain with a few counts. Its antigen is not known. CDR3 size: 16 residues. The germline V gene has CDR1 SEHNR and CDR2 FQNEAQ (reference sequence). Trimming cost V 5 bases and J 1 base, with 15 bases left between them. The data stem from a study of CD8+ T cells in alopecia areata. About the study: In an open-label trial, patients got 5 to 10 mg tofacitinib twice daily.

cDNA prepared by RNA extraction and subsequent reverse transcription served as the template for sequencing. The table came from immunoSEQ multiplex PCR; TCRdb's copy has only in-frame clones and leaves some out. The sample records some 150,000 clones, under 60% being singletons. Study results and caveats: Greater clonality was observed in lesional scalp samples, especially alopecia totalis/universalis, versus normal scalp.

Researchers picked out CD4+ and CD8+ T cells from PBMCs by sorting. This receptor was identified in a human donor with alopecia areata. Specimen: CD8+ T cells sorted from blood, collected at week 0. The V call is TRBV7-9, the J call TRBJ2-1; D not certain. CDR3 amino acids: CASSPSVGWSYNEQFF. Here the CDR3 DNA reads TGTGCCAGCAGCCCTTCAGTGGGTTGGTCCTACAATGAGCAGTTCTTC.